The clone carrying this TCR beta chain was detected only once. This record comes from a study of blood T cell repertoires in COVID-19. Study at large: COVID-19 samples from acute and convalescent phases originated in the United States, Italy and Spain. Sample material is recorded as cDNA or gDNA derived from T cells, B-cell-depleted T cells, or PBMCs.

In the original processing: The assay estimated nucleated cells by amplifying reference gene primers. TCRdb's copy holds only in-frame clones and misses some; the assay was immunoSEQ multiplex PCR. The DNA was the basis for D and trimming; V, J and clone size are from that table. The table shows a few hundred thousand clones, with 84% occurring only once. Material: peripheral blood. This TCR came from a woman older than 75 with active or convalescent COVID-19.

The CDR3 nucleotides read TGTGCCAGCAGCCCACAGTACCAAGAGACCCAGTACTTC. As protein: CASSPQYQETQYF. This chain connects TRBV6-6 to TRBJ2-5, with D hard to call. The CDR3 totals 13 residues. Deletions cut 6 bases from V and 0 bases from J, with 8 bases between. Germline V gene sequence: CDR1 MNHNY, CDR2 SVGAGI (reference sequence).